Below, 5 T cell receptor beta chains from the same sample are listed, as sequenced in a study of blood T cell repertoires in COVID-19. Profiled with immunoSEQ multiplex PCR; TCRdb holds only in-frame clones, not every one. This sample has some 150,000 clones; 86% occur once, and the top ten carry roughly 8.7%. Sequencing input: peripheral blood. These TCRs come from a woman aged 60-75 years with acute or convalescent COVID-19.

The chain employs TRBV28 and TRBJ2-5; the match to TRBD1 covers 7 bases. J was trimmed by 5 bases and V by 7 bases; bases with no gene match: 10. The CDR3 extends over 14 amino acids. Germline lookup yields CDR1 MDHEN and CDR2 SYDVKM. The DNA of the CDR3 is TGTGCCAGCACGTTACCGGGACAGAAGGAGACCCAGTACTTC. Its translation is CASTLPGQKETQYF.

This chain connects TRBV11-3 to TRBJ1-2; D call uncertain. V lost 1 base and J 7 bases, leaving 13 bases between the germline ends. This CDR3 is built from 14 residues. The V gene's germline CDR1 is SGHNT and CDR2 YENEEA. CDR3 nucleotides: TGTGCCAGCAGCTTAGGGGCACAAACCTCTGGCTACACCTTC. It encodes CASSLGAQTSGYTF.

The chain uses TRBV9 and TRBJ2-1; a possible D gene is TRBD2 (6 bases). V was clipped by 7 bases and J by 0 bases, with 14 bases between them. The CDR3 consists of 15 residues. From germline, CDR1 is SGDLS and CDR2 YYNGEE. CDR3 loop: CASGGTQLSYNEQFF. CDR3 bases: TGTGCCAGCGGGGGGACCCAACTCTCCTACAATGAGCAGTTCTTC.

The chain recombines TRBV29-1 with TRBJ2-7; 11 positions match TRBD1. CDR3 size: 13 residues. Per the germline V gene, CDR1 is SQVTM and CDR2 is ANQGSEA. V gave up 2 bases and J gave up 6 bases; unmatched junction bases: 3. CDR3 protein: CSVERGTGGEQYF. CDR3 nucleotide sequence: TGCAGCGTTGAACGCGGGACAGGGGGCGAGCAGTACTTC.

This chain links TRBV3-1 (or the pseudogene TRBV3-2) with TRBJ1-6; a possible D gene is TRBD1 (5 bases). Germline CDR1 reads LGHDT; CDR2 reads YNNKEL (reference sequence). Trimming shortened V by 4 bases and J by 3 bases, and 13 bases separated the two germline ends. This CDR3 is 16 amino acids long. DNA for the CDR3: TGTGCCAGCAGCCGCCTGGGGGGGAGCTATAATTCACCCCTCCACTTT. Protein sequence: CASSRLGGSYNSPLHF.